Below are 27 T cell receptor beta chains sequenced from a single sample in a study of blood T cell repertoires in COVID-19. The table came from immunoSEQ multiplex PCR; TCRdb's copy has only in-frame clones and leaves some out. Here the sample spans 270,000 or so clones, nearly 90% being singletons. The sequencing input was peripheral blood. The receptors here all came from a woman aged 25 to 39 with COVID-19, enrolled during active disease.

This chain links TRBV7-2 with TRBJ2-3; maybe TRBD1 (6 bases). Germline V lookup: CDR1 SGHTA, CDR2 FQGNSA. The CDR3 consists of 15 residues. The germline V and J ends were trimmed by 2 bases and 1 base, with 10 bases remaining between them. For the CDR3, the DNA is TGTGCCAGCAGCTTACAGGGGTTTGGCACAGATACGCAGTATTTT. Its translation is CASSLQGFGTDTQYF.

The gene calls are TRBV12-3 or TRBV12-4 and TRBJ2-1; D is ambiguous. Between the trimmed V and J ends, which lost 8 bases and 0 bases, there was a span of 8 bases. The CDR3 runs to 13 residues. The CDR3 protein is CASLLNSYNEQFF. The CDR3 region has the DNA TGTGCCAGCTTACTAAACTCCTACAATGAGCAGTTCTTC.

This rearrangement joins TRBV2 to TRBJ2-4, with 9 nucleotides matching TRBD2. The CDR3 consists of 16 residues. Per the germline V gene, CDR1 is SNHLY and CDR2 is FYNNEI. J lost 6 bases, V lost 4 bases, and 10 bases had no gene match. CDR3 loop: CASSGGSGGGANIQYF. Here the CDR3 DNA reads TGTGCCAGCAGTGGAGGTAGCGGGGGAGGGGCAAACATTCAGTACTTC.

V is TRBV11-2 and J is TRBJ2-5; 16 bases line up with TRBD2. Germline CDR1 reads SGHAT; CDR2 reads FQNNGV. The V and J ends lost 0 bases and 5 bases, in that order; junction bases with no gene match: 3. The CDR3 consists of 17 residues. The CDR3 nucleotides read TGTGCCAGCAGCTTAGATGGGACTAGCGGGGGGGATGAGACCCAGTACTTC. Translated, it gives CASSLDGTSGGDETQYF.

The CDR3 loop is CASSWGLTSYEQYF. The CDR3 nucleotides are TGTGCCAGCAGCTGGGGACTAACGTCCTACGAGCAGTACTTC. V gene TRBV5-4 combines with J gene TRBJ2-7; 7 nucleotides match TRBD2. This CDR3 spans 14 amino acids. Germline trimming cut 3 bases from V and 1 base from J; bases unmatched to any gene: 4. CDR1 and CDR2 (germline): SGHNT, YYREEE (reference sequence).

The CDR3 loop is CASRGHSGYEQYF. The CDR3 DNA reads TGTGCCAGCAGGGGGCATTCAGGATACGAGCAGTACTTC. The gene calls are TRBV27 and TRBJ2-7; D is possibly TRBD1 (5 bases). In germline, CDR1 is MNHEY, CDR2 SMNVEV (reference sequence). This CDR3 has 13 amino acids. The germline V and J ends were trimmed by 6 bases and 4 bases, with 13 bases remaining between them.

The rearrangement uses TRBV19 and TRBJ1-5, with D perhaps TRBD1 (6 bases). The germline CDR1 and CDR2 sequences are LNHDA and SQIVND (reference sequence). CDR3 length equals 14 residues. V lost 0 bases and J 4 bases, leaving 7 bases between the germline ends. CDR3: CASSIEQGNQPQHF. The CDR3 bases are TGTGCCAGTAGTATAGAACAGGGAAATCAGCCCCAGCATTTT.

The J gene is TRBJ1-3, the V gene TRBV7-2; 8 nucleotides match TRBD1. The CDR3 has 18 amino acids. The germline V gene has CDR1 SGHTA and CDR2 FQGNSA. Trimming removed 3 bases from V and 0 bases from J; junction bases left unmatched: 10. Here the CDR3 DNA reads TGTGCCAGCAGCTTGAGCGGACAGGGCGCCATCTCTGGAAACACCATATATTTT. Protein sequence: CASSLSGQGAISGNTIYF.

The chain recombines TRBV18 with TRBJ1-2; D perhaps matches TRBD1 (5 bases). The germline CDR1 and CDR2 sequences are KGHSH and LQKENI. The CDR3 consists of 14 residues. V was pared by 0 bases and J by 6 bases, with 11 bases between. The CDR3 is CASSPPSRVNGYTF. The CDR3 DNA reads TGTGCCAGCTCACCACCCAGCAGGGTAAATGGCTACACCTTC.

This chain connects TRBV24-1 to TRBJ2-7, with 12 bases lining up with TRBD2. The CDR3 runs to 15 residues. Trimming at V came to 5 bases and at J to 7 bases, leaving 8 bases not matched to a gene. Germline CDR1 is KGHDR and CDR2 is SFDVKD. The CDR3 region has the DNA TGTGCCACCAGTGCGTCCGGTGGACTAGCGGGGGAGCAGTACTTC. This codes for CATSASGGLAGEQYF.

The gene calls are TRBV27 and TRBJ2-7; no definite D call. The CDR3 length is 13 residues. CDR1 MNHEY and CDR2 SMNVEV come from the germline V gene (reference sequence). Trimming shortened V by 2 bases and J by 2 bases, and 7 bases separated the two germline ends. CDR3 nucleotide sequence: TGTGCCAGCAGTTTACCCCCGGCCTACGAGCAGTACTTC. The encoded protein is CASSLPPAYEQYF.

The V call is TRBV20-1, the J call TRBJ1-5; D possibly corresponds to TRBD1 (5 bases). Germline CDR1 is DFQATT and CDR2 is SNEGSKA (reference sequence). CDR3 length: 11 residues. Deletions cut 3 bases from V and 11 bases from J, with 11 bases between. CDR3 in amino acids: CSARVPGAQHF. CDR3 DNA: TGCAGTGCTAGGGTGCCGGGGGCCCAGCATTTT.

This clone was observed a handful of times. The chain has TRBV28 and TRBJ1-6; possibly TRBD1 for D (5 bases). The CDR3 runs to 15 residues. Germline CDR1 and CDR2: MDHEN and SYDVKM. V lost 3 bases, J lost 3 bases, and 9 bases lay in between. The CDR3 loop reads CASSFSQGYNSPLHF. CDR3 DNA: TGTGCCAGCAGTTTCTCCCAGGGCTATAATTCACCCCTCCACTTT.

J is TRBJ1-5 and V is TRBV11-2; D remains ambiguous. The V end lost 0 bases, the J end lost 4 bases, and 13 bases lay between the germline ends. This CDR3 has 16 residues. Germline-derived CDR1 and CDR2 are SGHAT and FQNNGV. The CDR3 nucleotides read TGTGCCAGCAGCTTAGACTACAGAGCCTCAAATCAGCCCCAGCATTTT. Its protein is CASSLDYRASNQPQHF.

This chain uses TRBV4-2 with TRBJ2-7; D gene ambiguous. From germline, CDR1 is LGHNA and CDR2 YNFKEQ. V was shortened by 0 bases and J by 2 bases, with 8 bases between the two germline ends. The CDR3 is made up of 14 amino acids. The CDR3 region is CASSQDLSAYEQYF. The CDR3 DNA sequence: TGTGCCAGCAGCCAAGATCTATCGGCCTACGAGCAGTACTTC.

The rearrangement links TRBV7-9 to TRBJ1-1, with 9 bases that match TRBD1. V shed 3 bases, J shed 2 bases, and the junction held 4 bases outside the gene matches. The CDR3 totals 15 residues. Germline V gives CDR1 SEHNR, CDR2 FQNEAQ (reference sequence). The CDR3, as DNA: TGTGCCAGCAGCTTCACAGGGGGCATCAACACTGAAGCTTTCTTT. Its protein is CASSFTGGINTEAFF.

The V gene is TRBV11-2, the J gene TRBJ2-7; 9 nucleotides align to TRBD1. The CDR3 has 15 residues. J lost 5 bases, V lost 4 bases, and 9 bases had no gene match. Germline values: CDR1 SGHAT, CDR2 FQNNGV. In nucleotides, the CDR3 is TGTGCCAGCAGCTCCCCCGGACAGGGGCCAAACGAGCAGTACTTC. Translating gives CASSSPGQGPNEQYF. Filled out from reference TRBV11-2 and TRBJ2-7, the complete variable domain reads EAGVAQSPRYKIIEKRQSVAFWCNPISGHATLYWYQQILGQGPKLLIQFQNNGVVDDSQLPKDRFSAERLKGVDSTLKIQPAKLEDSAVYLCASSSPGQGPNEQYFGPGTRLTVT.

As for this clone: Germline and junction disagree at one end, which may indicate a read error. The genes are TRBV14 and TRBJ1-2; the D is unclear. The CDR3 has 15 amino acids. The germline V gene has CDR1 SGHDN and CDR2 FVKESK. The DNA of the CDR3 is TGTGCCAGCAGCCAAGAGGCCGGAGCCTACTACGGCTACACCTTC. Translated, it gives CASSQEAGAYYGYTF. Variable domain in full (rest from reference TRBV14 and TRBJ1-2): EAGVTQFPSHSVIEKGQTVTLRCDPISGHDNLYWYRRVMGKEIKFLLHFVKESKQDESGMPNNRFLAERTGGTYSTLKVQPAELEDSGVYFCASSQEAGAYYGYTFGSGTRLTVV.

The chain uses TRBV4-1 and TRBJ2-1, with TRBD1 matching 10 bases. The trim removed 3 bases at V and 4 bases at J, leaving 6 bases unmatched. This CDR3 comprises 16 residues. Per the germline V gene, CDR1 is MGHRA and CDR2 is YSYEKL. The CDR3 DNA follows: TGCGCCAGCAGCCAGAACCGGGACAGGGGATACAATGAGCAGTTCTTC. Translated, it gives CASSQNRDRGYNEQFF.

This clone came up once. The rearrangement uses TRBV6-2 or TRBV6-3 and TRBJ2-5; 7 nucleotides match TRBD2. V trimming: 3 bases; J trimming: 4 bases; junction bases outside the gene matches: 5. Germline V gene data show CDR1 as MNHEY and CDR2 as SVGEGT. The CDR3 extends over 14 amino acids. The DNA of the CDR3 is TGTGCCAGCAGTTATTTCGGACTAGTAGAGACCCAGTACTTC. Protein sequence: CASSYFGLVETQYF.

The chain carries TRBV6-5 and TRBJ1-2, with 8 bases that match TRBD1. Germline CDR1 MNHEY, CDR2 SVGAGI. J lost 8 bases, V lost 4 bases, and 12 bases had no gene match. This CDR3 spans 15 amino acids. CDR3 amino acids: CASSLGPQGAEGYTF. The CDR3 DNA follows: TGTGCCAGCAGTTTAGGCCCCCAGGGGGCGGAAGGCTACACCTTC.

DNA of the CDR3: TGCAGCGTAAACAGAGCTAGCACAGATACGCAGTATTTT. Translating gives CSVNRASTDTQYF. The chain recombines TRBV29-1 with TRBJ2-3, with D hard to call. Trimming left V 6 bases short and J 0 bases short, with 10 bases between. Germline CDR1 SQVTM, CDR2 ANQGSEA. The CDR3 sequence is 13 residues long.

DNA for the CDR3: TGCGCCAGCAGACAGCCCCGCGGGAGGGCGAACACTGAAGCTTTCTTT. Protein: CASRQPRGRANTEAFF. The chain carries TRBV4-1 and TRBJ1-1; no clear D gene. The germline gives CDR1 MGHRA, CDR2 YSYEKL. The ends were cut back, 6 bases at V and 1 base at J, with 18 bases in the middle. This CDR3 spans 16 amino acids.

The gene calls are TRBV7-2 and TRBJ1-3; tentatively, D is TRBD1 (5 bases). Trimming pared 7 bases from V and 3 bases from J, leaving 13 bases between. The CDR3 is made up of 14 amino acids. CDR1 is SGHTA and CDR2 is FQGNSA in the germline V gene. As DNA, the CDR3 is TGTGCCAGCACCAAGCGGGGGTATGGAAACACCATATATTTT. It codes for CASTKRGYGNTIYF.

V gene TRBV5-5 combines with J gene TRBJ1-5; the match to TRBD1 covers 9 bases. This CDR3 spans 15 amino acids. Per germline, CDR1 SGHKS and CDR2 YYEKEE (reference sequence). The V and J ends lost 3 bases and 3 bases, in that order; junction bases with no gene match: 4. In DNA form, the CDR3 reads TGTGCCAGCAGCTGGAGGACAGGGGCCAATCAGCCCCAGCATTTT. As protein: CASSWRTGANQPQHF.

The chain joins TRBV3-1 (or the pseudogene TRBV3-2) to TRBJ2-1, with 7 nucleotides matching TRBD2. Per germline, CDR1 LGHDT and CDR2 YNNKEL (reference sequence). The ends lost 1 base at V and 9 bases at J; junction bases unmatched: 6. The CDR3 runs 14 residues. The CDR3 region has the DNA TGTGCCAGCAGCCAAGGATATGGGGGGGGTGAGCAGTTCTTC. Its protein is CASSQGYGGGEQFF.

The chain recombines TRBV3-1 (or the pseudogene TRBV3-2) with TRBJ2-3, with TRBD1 matching over 7 bases. With V trimmed by 1 base and J by 3 bases, 4 bases remained unmatched. The germline gives CDR1 LGHDT, CDR2 YNNKEL (reference sequence). The CDR3 has 15 residues. Here the CDR3 DNA reads TGTGCCAGCAGCCAAGCAGGACAGGAGACAGATACGCAGTATTTT. Protein product: CASSQAGQETDTQYF.